Shown below are 31 T cell receptor beta chains from a single sample sequenced in a study of cytomegalovirus exposure and HLA in healthy donors. Sequencing was performed with immunoSEQ multiplex PCR; in TCRdb, only in-frame clones are kept and a portion is missing. The sample holds roughly 56,000 clones, around 94% seen once. The sample taken for sequencing was PBMCs. Receptor source: a young man in good health and CMV-seronegative.

The V gene is TRBV6-1, the J gene TRBJ2-1; 11 positions agree with TRBD2. The CDR3 length is 17 residues. V shed 3 bases and J 8 bases; nucleotides not matched to a gene: 12. Germline V gene lookup returns CDR1 MNHNS and CDR2 SASEGT. The CDR3 DNA reads TGTGCCAGCAGTGAGGTCATCTTAGCGGGAGGGCCGCATGAGCAGTTCTTC. Translating it yields CASSEVILAGGPHEQFF.

This rearrangement joins TRBV2 to TRBJ2-5; 10 nucleotides line up with TRBD2. The CDR3 is made up of 15 amino acids. The V and J ends lost 3 bases and 5 bases, in that order; junction bases with no gene match: 6. Germline V gives CDR1 SNHLY, CDR2 FYNNEI. In DNA form, the CDR3 reads TGTGCCAGCAGTGATAGCGGGAGGAGTGCGGAGACCCAGTACTTC. Protein: CASSDSGRSAETQYF.

The rearrangement links TRBV4-3 to TRBJ2-5; TRBD2 matches at 10 bases. CDR1 LGHNA and CDR2 YSLEER come from the germline V gene. V shed 0 bases, J shed 2 bases, and the junction held 3 bases outside the gene matches. The CDR3 is made up of 16 amino acids. The CDR3 spells CASSQDGTSEQETQYF. The CDR3 coding sequence is TGCGCCAGCAGCCAAGACGGGACTAGCGAGCAAGAGACCCAGTACTTC.

V gene TRBV7-2 combines with J gene TRBJ1-2; a weak D match, TRBD1 (6 bases). Germline V gene sequence: CDR1 SGHTA, CDR2 FQGNSA. The germline V and J ends were trimmed by 5 bases and 7 bases, with 11 bases remaining between them. This CDR3 has 12 residues. The CDR3 protein is CASSPEGVGYTF. The DNA of the CDR3 is TGTGCCAGCAGCCCCGAGGGGGTTGGCTACACCTTC.

This chain connects TRBV6-5 to TRBJ1-1; no reliable D call. The V and J ends lost 4 bases and 5 bases respectively, with 11 bases between them. The germline CDR1 and CDR2 sequences are MNHEY and SVGAGI. The CDR3 is 13 amino acids. This CDR3 is CASSSGSLTEAFF. CDR3 bases: TGTGCCAGCAGTTCCGGGAGCTTAACTGAAGCTTTCTTT.

CDR3 sequence reads: CASRTSGAQETQYF. The DNA for the CDR3 is TGTGCCAGCCGGACTAGCGGAGCACAAGAGACCCAGTACTTC. The chain has TRBV19 and TRBJ2-5; 10 nucleotides agree with TRBD2. The CDR3 contains 14 residues. After removal of 9 bases from V and 2 bases from J, the junction contained 6 bases not matched to a gene. Looked up from germline, CDR1 is LNHDA and CDR2 is SQIVND (reference sequence).

This clone was counted a few times. J is TRBJ2-4 and V is TRBV27; possible D gene TRBD2, 6 bases. From germline, CDR1 is MNHEY and CDR2 SMNVEV (reference sequence). The germline V and J ends were trimmed by 5 bases and 0 bases, with 14 bases remaining between them. CDR3 length: 16 residues. The CDR3 here is CASSHIADLAKNIQYF. CDR3 coding DNA: TGTGCCAGCAGTCACATAGCGGACCTAGCCAAAAACATTCAGTACTTC.

This clone was seen just once. Its ends do not fully match the called genes, so a read error is possible. At the DNA level, this CDR3 is encoded by other sequences in the same sample as well. The chain links TRBV7-2 to TRBJ2-7; TRBD2 aligns across 11 bases. Germline V gives CDR1 SGHTA, CDR2 FQGNSA. The CDR3 is 15 amino acids. This CDR3 is CASSLVAGGPDEQYF. The CDR3 DNA follows: TGTGCCAGCAGCTTAGTAGCGGGAGGGCCCGACGAACAGTACTTC.

The CDR3 bases are TGTGCCAGCAGCATAGGACAGGGGGCCAAAAACATTCAGTACTTC. It specifies CASSIGQGAKNIQYF. This sequence joins TRBV7-9 and TRBJ2-4; 9 positions agree with TRBD1. CDR1 is SEHNR and CDR2 is FQNEAQ in the germline V gene (reference sequence). The CDR3 length is 15 residues. Trimming at V came to 5 bases and at J to 1 base, leaving 3 bases not matched to a gene.

As to this clone: The same CDR3 also results from other DNA sequences found in this sample. The rearrangement links TRBV11-3 to TRBJ1-1; D possibly corresponds to TRBD1 (5 bases). V lost 5 bases and J lost 2, with 6 bases in between. The CDR3 loop spans 12 amino acids. Germline V gives CDR1 SGHNT, CDR2 YENEEA. The CDR3 protein is CASSRGNTEAFF. The CDR3 DNA reads as TGTGCCAGCAGCAGGGGCAACACTGAAGCTTTCTTT.

CDR3 bases: TGTGCCAGCAGCTTAGGTCTAGTCTCTGGAAACACCATATATTTT. Its translation: CASSLGLVSGNTIYF. The J gene is TRBJ1-3, the V gene TRBV7-8; no clear D. Germline V gene sequence: CDR1 SGHVS, CDR2 FQNEAQ. V was pared by 1 base and J by 0 bases, with 7 bases between. The CDR3 consists of 15 residues.

This chain uses TRBV4-2 with TRBJ1-2; 8 nucleotides agree with TRBD1. With V trimmed by 0 bases and J by 4 bases, 4 bases remained unmatched. In germline, CDR1 is LGHNA, CDR2 YNFKEQ. The CDR3 spans 15 residues. CDR3 region: CASSQEPGTGYGYTF. The CDR3 DNA is TGTGCCAGCAGCCAAGAACCCGGGACAGGCTATGGCTACACCTTC.

The CDR3 spells CASTWGRAVNEQFF. CDR3 sequence (DNA): TGTGCCAGTACTTGGGGGAGGGCCGTCAATGAGCAGTTCTTC. The rearrangement links TRBV19 to TRBJ2-1, with 7 positions matching TRBD2. With V trimmed by 7 bases and J by 6 bases, 9 bases remained unmatched. Germline CDR1 and CDR2: LNHDA and SQIVND (reference sequence). CDR3 length equals 14 residues.

This chain links TRBV9 with TRBJ2-7, with D perhaps TRBD1 (6 bases). CDR1 SGDLS and CDR2 YYNGEE come from the germline V gene. The V end lost 4 bases, the J end lost 3 bases, and 14 bases lay between the germline ends. This CDR3 has 14 amino acids. In DNA, the CDR3 is TGTGCCAGCAGCCTCGGACAGACCGGCTACGAGCAGTACTTC. Protein sequence: CASSLGQTGYEQYF. The whole variable domain, filled in from reference TRBV9 and TRBJ2-7, reads DSGVTQTPKHLITATGQRVTLRCSPRSGDLSVYWYQQSLDQGLQFLIQYYNGEERAKGNILERFSAQQFPDLHSELNLSSLELGDSALYFCASSLGQTGYEQYFGPGTRLTVT.

This clone came up once. V gene TRBV5-4 combines with J gene TRBJ2-7; 13 bases fit TRBD2. V trimming: 4 bases; J trimming: 7 bases; junction bases outside the gene matches: 11. Germline V lookup: CDR1 SGHNT, CDR2 YYREEE (reference sequence). CDR3 size: 16 residues. CDR3 protein: CASSRNSGTSGEEQYF. Here the CDR3 DNA reads TGTGCCAGCAGCAGAAACTCCGGGACTAGCGGGGAGGAGCAGTACTTC.

The chain carries TRBV28 and TRBJ1-5; 8 positions agree with TRBD1. The CDR3 sequence is 15 residues long. Germline CDR1 reads MDHEN; CDR2 reads SYDVKM. V trimming: 5 bases; J trimming: 6 bases; junction bases outside the gene matches: 9. CDR3 loop: CASSPLDREGQPQHF. In DNA form, the CDR3 reads TGTGCCAGCAGTCCCCTGGACAGGGAGGGTCAGCCCCAGCATTTT.

This chain links TRBV7-3 with TRBJ2-5; a weak D match, TRBD2 (6 bases). V lost 1 base and J 5 bases, leaving 14 bases between the germline ends. CDR3 length: 15 residues. Germline CDR1 SGHTA, CDR2 FQGTGA. The CDR3 bases are TGTGCCAGCAGCTTAAGTCTAGCGCCGGGGGAGACCCAGTACTTC. It translates to CASSLSLAPGETQYF.

The chain has TRBV19 and TRBJ1-3; unclear D gene. The CDR3 length is 14 residues. Looked up from germline, CDR1 is LNHDA and CDR2 is SQIVND (reference sequence). V lost 3 bases and J lost 0, with 6 bases in between. CDR3 nucleotides: TGTGCCAGTAGTATCCGGGGCTCTGGAAACACCATATATTTT. Protein: CASSIRGSGNTIYF. Filled out from reference TRBV19 and TRBJ1-3, the complete variable domain reads DGGITQSPKYLFRKEGQNVTLSCEQNLNHDAMYWYRQDPGQGLRLIYYSQIVNDFQKGDIAEGYSVSREKKESFPLTVTSAQKNPTAFYLCASSIRGSGNTIYFGEGSWLTVV.

The chain combines TRBV7-2 with TRBJ2-1; 11 nucleotides match TRBD2. CDR1 is SGHTA, CDR2 FQGNSA, per germline. The CDR3 contains 16 residues. V lost 5 bases, J lost 0 bases, and 3 bases stayed unmatched. The CDR3 nucleotides read TGTGCCAGCAGCGCTACTAGCGGGAGCTCCTACAATGAGCAGTTCTTC. The encoded protein is CASSATSGSSYNEQFF.

The V call is TRBV2, the J call TRBJ1-1, with TRBD1 matching over 7 bases. Germline assignment: CDR1 SNHLY and CDR2 FYNNEI. The trim removed 8 bases at V and 1 base at J, leaving 7 bases unmatched. This CDR3 has 14 amino acids. The CDR3 region has the DNA TGTGCCAGCTGGACCGGGACAGAGAACACTGAAGCTTTCTTT. Protein: CASWTGTENTEAFF. The full variable domain, completed using reference TRBV2 and TRBJ1-1, is EPEVTQTPSHQVTQMGQEVILRCVPISNHLYFYWYRQILGQKVEFLVSFYNNEISEKSEIFDDQFSVERPDGSNFTLKIRSTKLEDSAMYFCASWTGTENTEAFFGQGTRLTVV.

The chain employs TRBV7-8 and TRBJ2-3, with 10 bases that match TRBD2. The CDR3 has 18 amino acids. Germline V gene lookup returns CDR1 SGHVS and CDR2 FQNEAQ. V dropped 1 base and J dropped 1; count of bases not matched to a gene: 8. DNA of the CDR3: TGTGCCAGCAGCTTAGGGCTAGCGGGAGAGTGGGGCACAGATACGCAGTATTTT. Amino acids: CASSLGLAGEWGTDTQYF.

The count of this clone is one. The chain couples TRBV28 to TRBJ2-7; 9 nucleotides align to TRBD1. In germline, CDR1 is MDHEN, CDR2 SYDVKM. Losses at the gene ends were 8 bases for V and 4 bases for J; bases not matched to a gene: 9. The CDR3 totals 14 residues. CDR3: CASQVGTGRYEQYF. In nucleotides, the CDR3 is TGTGCCAGCCAAGTTGGGACAGGGAGATACGAGCAGTACTTC.

The chain combines TRBV10-2 with TRBJ1-2; 9 positions agree with TRBD1. The V gene's germline CDR1 is WSHSY and CDR2 SAAADI. The V gene end was trimmed by 9 bases and the J gene end by 8 bases; junction bases not matched to a gene: 10. The CDR3 extends over 13 amino acids. The CDR3 region has the DNA TGCGCCAGTACGTTCGACAGGGGGAAGGGCTACACCTTC. Residues: CASTFDRGKGYTF.

Only one count was recorded for this clone. The chain employs TRBV2 and TRBJ2-7, with 9 nucleotides matching TRBD2. The CDR3 extends over 18 amino acids. The V gene end was trimmed by 4 bases and the J gene end by 2 bases; junction bases not matched to a gene: 15. Per germline, CDR1 SNHLY and CDR2 FYNNEI. The DNA of the CDR3 is TGTGCCAGCAGTGGCGAAACCCTAGCGGGGCTCCCTCCCTACGAGCAGTACTTC. It yields the protein CASSGETLAGLPPYEQYF.

V usage is TRBV2 and J usage is TRBJ2-3; D is ambiguous. CDR1 and CDR2 from the germline V gene are SNHLY and FYNNEI. The CDR3 is 11 amino acids. V lost 5 bases, J lost 2 bases, and 2 bases lay in between. Here the CDR3 reads CASSYTDTQYF. CDR3 coding DNA: TGTGCCAGCAGTTACACAGATACGCAGTATTTT.

This rearrangement joins TRBV6-5 to TRBJ2-3; D is unclear. V was cut by 2 bases and J by 9 bases, with 12 bases left in between. The germline gives CDR1 MNHEY, CDR2 SVGAGI. This CDR3 region has 13 residues. The CDR3 region is CASSYVRAGTQYF. The CDR3 DNA follows: TGTGCCAGCAGTTACGTGCGCGCAGGCACGCAGTATTTT.

This clone appeared a single time. The rearrangement uses TRBV6-5 and TRBJ2-5, with D possibly TRBD1 on 6 matching bases. Per germline, CDR1 MNHEY and CDR2 SVGAGI. Trimming removed 4 bases from V and 5 bases from J, with 14 bases in between. The CDR3 totals 14 residues. The CDR3 sequence: CASSSSYRVETQYF. CDR3 sequence (DNA): TGTGCCAGCAGTTCCTCATACAGGGTGGAGACCCAGTACTTC.

This clone appeared once. This chain uses TRBV2 with TRBJ1-5; 10 positions match TRBD1. Per the germline V gene, CDR1 is SNHLY and CDR2 is FYNNEI. J gave up 5 bases and V 6 bases, and 7 bases lay outside the gene matches. This CDR3 is built from 15 residues. The CDR3 region is CASRRDRGGDQPQHF. CDR3 nucleotides: TGTGCCAGCAGGAGGGACAGGGGAGGAGATCAGCCCCAGCATTTT.

This clone was observed once. The V and J genes are TRBV2 and TRBJ2-7; D is unresolved. This CDR3 comprises 11 residues. Germline loops: CDR1 SNHLY, CDR2 FYNNEI. V lost 6 bases, J lost 3 bases, and 6 bases lay in between. In nucleotides, the CDR3 is TGTGCCAGCAGAGAATACTACGAGCAGTACTTC. Its translation: CASREYYEQYF.

The chain recombines TRBV28 with TRBJ2-5, with D possibly TRBD1 on 5 matching bases. V lost 6 bases to trimming and J lost 0 bases, with 11 bases between them. The CDR3 length is 14 residues. The germline V gene has CDR1 MDHEN and CDR2 SYDVKM. The CDR3 DNA reads TGTGCCAGCAGCTCGTCAGGGTACCAAGAGACCCAGTACTTC. It translates to CASSSSGYQETQYF.

The chain is built from TRBV28 and TRBJ1-5; D ambiguous. V was cut by 6 bases and J by 4 bases, with 13 bases left in between. Germline V gene sequence: CDR1 MDHEN, CDR2 SYDVKM. The CDR3 loop spans 14 amino acids. This CDR3 reads CASRNSGTNQPQHF. DNA for the CDR3: TGTGCCAGCAGAAATTCAGGAACGAATCAGCCCCAGCATTTT.